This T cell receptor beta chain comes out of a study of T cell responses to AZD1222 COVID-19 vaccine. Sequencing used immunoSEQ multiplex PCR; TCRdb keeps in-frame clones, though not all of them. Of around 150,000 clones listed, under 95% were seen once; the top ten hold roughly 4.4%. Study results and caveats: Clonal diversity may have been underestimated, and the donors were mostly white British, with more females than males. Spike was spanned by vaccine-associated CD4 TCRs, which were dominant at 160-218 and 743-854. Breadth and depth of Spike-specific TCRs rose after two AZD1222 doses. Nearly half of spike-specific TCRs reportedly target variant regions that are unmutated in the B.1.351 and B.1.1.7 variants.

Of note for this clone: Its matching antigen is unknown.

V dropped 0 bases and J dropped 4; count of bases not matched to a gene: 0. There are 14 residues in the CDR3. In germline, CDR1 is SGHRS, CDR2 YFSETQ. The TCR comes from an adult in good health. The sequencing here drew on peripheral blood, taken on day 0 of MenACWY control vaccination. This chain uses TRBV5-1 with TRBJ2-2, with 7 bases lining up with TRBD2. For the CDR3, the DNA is TGCGCCAGCAGCTTGGGCGGGGGCACCGGGGAGCTGTTTTTT. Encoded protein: CASSLGGGTGELFF.